This TCR beta chain came from a study of T cells in Graves' hyperthyroidism and ophthalmopathy. In its sample, this clonotype was seen many times. The antigen is not known. Study observations and caveats: Also found in blood were most expanded thyroid clonotypes above 0.001. Ophthalmopathy was distinguished from stable hyperthyroidism by 13 V-J signatures. The model made its ophthalmopathy prediction, and onset followed a median around 6.5 months later.

The diagnoses drew upon clinical symptoms, serum thyroxine and TRAb, thyroid ultrasound and orbital computed tomography. The CDR3 covers 14 residues. V dropped 0 bases and J dropped 6 bases, with 10 bases sitting between them. Germline V gives CDR1 SGHRS, CDR2 YFSETQ. TCR beta CDR3 regions were amplified from RNA transcripts. HTBI primers were used for first-round RT-PCR of the TCR CDR3. TCRdb recomputed calls from the multiplex PCR reads with MiXCR, one row per CDR3 protein. The sample lists a few hundred thousand distinct CDR3 sequences, about 21% seen once, with over 45% in the top ten. This TCR came from a woman aged 45 to 65 with Graves' hyperthyroidism. Sequencing was performed on blood. The genes are TRBV5-1 and TRBJ2-1, with a weak D call TRBD1 (6 bases). CDR3: CASSLGGRPNEQFF. DNA for the CDR3: TGCGCCAGCAGCTTGGGGGGGCGACCCAATGAGCAGTTCTTC.